The text below deals with one T cell receptor beta chain. What it binds is not known. This sample stems from a study of STAT5B mutations in CD4+ large granular lymphocyte leukemia. Study information: Among healthy donors, a particular HLA allele went with more CDR3 'QG' motifs.

Findings and limits, study-wide: Data were not HLA-matched across samples. Main leukemic clonotypes were patient-specific, but approximately 25% appeared at low frequency elsewhere.

The assay was run at survey level. Data came from immunoSEQ multiplex PCR; TCRdb stores just in-frame clones and leaves some out. The repertoire has about 30,000 clones, about four fifths of them found once; the top ten carry 2.5% to 3.5%. The specimen sequenced was CD4+ T cells from blood buffy coats. The receptor was isolated from a human donor in good health.

CDR3 DNA: TGTGCCAGCAGCCGCTCGACTGGGGGCACGTATTCACCCCTCCACTTT. Protein product: CASSRSTGGTYSPLHF. The rearrangement joins TRBV5-4 to TRBJ1-6, with a tentative D call TRBD1 (6 bases). The V gene's germline CDR1 is SGHNT and CDR2 YYREEE (reference sequence). The CDR3 has 16 amino acids. Trimming pared 4 bases from V and 8 bases from J, leaving 19 bases between.